These T cell receptor beta chains were read from a single sample in a study of STAT5B mutations in CD4+ large granular lymphocyte leukemia. Libraries were prepared by immunoSEQ multiplex PCR; TCRdb keeps only in-frame clonotypes and omits some of them. The table lists tens of thousands of clones, roughly 79% of them singletons. The material sequenced was CD4+ T cells from blood buffy coats. The receptors were gathered from a human donor in good health. Each CDR3 is given with its conserved first and last residue. Fields, in order: V gene, J gene, D gene, clone size, CDR3 DNA, CDR3 protein. D genes are given only for firm matches. Some rows have no size entry. The others give once, few or many, or a class for an expanded clone.

V: TRBV25-1
J: TRBJ2-3
D: -
size: -
DNA: TGTGCCAGCAGGTTCGGACGTAGCCATGGGGATACGCAGTATTTT
CDR3: CASRFGRSHGDTQYF

V: TRBV9
J: TRBJ2-7
D: TRBD2
size: -
DNA: TGTGCCAGCAGCGCAGTATTTAAGCGGGAGGGATACGAGCAGTACTTC
CDR3: CASSAVFKREGYEQYF

V: TRBV5-1
J: TRBJ2-7
D: TRBD2
size: -
DNA: TGCGCCAGCAGCTGGACTAGCGGGAGGGCCTACGAGCAGTACTTC
CDR3: CASSWTSGRAYEQYF

V: TRBV9
J: TRBJ2-3
D: TRBD2
size: -
DNA: TGTGCCAGCAGCGTAAGCGGGAAATACACAGATACGCAGTATTTT
CDR3: CASSVSGKYTDTQYF

V: TRBV30
J: TRBJ1-3
D: -
size: -
DNA: TGTGCCTGGAAGGGGTCCGGAAACACCATATATTTT
CDR3: CAWKGSGNTIYF

V: TRBV6-4
J: TRBJ1-2
D: -
size: -
DNA: TGTGCCAGCAGTCCCGGGACATTTTCAAGGGGCTACACCTTC
CDR3: CASSPGTFSRGYTF

V: TRBV6-5
J: TRBJ1-1
D: -
size: -
DNA: TGTGCCAGCAGTTCCGCAGGGGTCACTGAAGCTTTCTTT
CDR3: CASSSAGVTEAFF

V: TRBV29-1
J: TRBJ1-2
D: TRBD1
size: -
DNA: TGCAGCGTTGGAAGCCAGGGGGCGGATGGCTACACCTTC
CDR3: CSVGSQGADGYTF

V: TRBV6-1
J: TRBJ2-1
D: -
size: -
DNA: TGTGCCAGCACCCTGCCCCAACCGGATTACAATGAGCAGTTCTTC
CDR3: CASTLPQPDYNEQFF

V: TRBV15
J: TRBJ1-6
D: -
size: -
DNA: TGTGCCACCAGCAGAGATTCGAATTCACCCCTCCACTTT
CDR3: CATSRDSNSPLHF

V: TRBV4-1
J: TRBJ1-5
D: TRBD1
size: -
DNA: TGCGCCAGCAGCTCCCGCACGGGTGGGACAGACAATCAGCCCCAGCATTTT
CDR3: CASSSRTGGTDNQPQHF

V: TRBV6-4
J: TRBJ1-1
D: -
size: -
DNA: TGTGCCAGCAGTCTGACCCCGACAGGGAACACTGAAGCTTTCTTT
CDR3: CASSLTPTGNTEAFF

V: TRBV7-3
J: TRBJ2-5
D: TRBD2
size: -
DNA: TGTGCCAGCAGCTTATTAGCGGGAGACACCCAGTACTTC
CDR3: CASSLLAGDTQYF

V: TRBV6-5
J: TRBJ1-6
D: -
size: -
DNA: TGTGCCAGCAGAAACACAGGGCGCAATTCACCCCTCCACTTT
CDR3: CASRNTGRNSPLHF

V: TRBV7-9
J: TRBJ2-7
D: -
size: -
DNA: TGTGCCAGCAGCTTTAGGAAGGGGGGCCTAGCCCCCTACGAGCAGTACTTC
CDR3: CASSFRKGGLAPYEQYF

V: TRBV28
J: TRBJ2-1
D: TRBD1
size: -
DNA: TGTGCCAGCAGTTTCGCAGGGGGCCCACACAATGAGCAGTTCTTC
CDR3: CASSFAGGPHNEQFF

V: TRBV5-4
J: TRBJ2-3
D: -
size: -
DNA: TGTGCCAGCAACATTAGGGGACTCACGTTGGGAGATACGCAGTATTTT
CDR3: CASNIRGLTLGDTQYF

V: TRBV6-5
J: TRBJ2-3
D: TRBD2
size: -
DNA: TGTGCCAGCAGGCCCCGGGGGGGCGGTGATACGCAGTATTTT
CDR3: CASRPRGGGDTQYF

V: TRBV9
J: TRBJ2-2
D: -
size: once
DNA: TGTGCCAGCAGCGTAGGGGGGACCGGGGAGCTGTTTTTT
CDR3: CASSVGGTGELFF

V: TRBV4-2
J: TRBJ1-2
D: -
size: -
DNA: TGTGCCAGCAGCCAAGATCCTGGCTACACCTTC
CDR3: CASSQDPGYTF

V: TRBV7-8
J: TRBJ2-5
D: TRBD2
size: -
DNA: TGTGCCAGCAGCTTAGACCCCGGGGGGGGCCGGTACTTC
CDR3: CASSLDPGGGRYF

V: TRBV7-3
J: TRBJ2-5
D: -
size: -
DNA: TGTGCCAGCAGCTTAAGGGGTGGGGCACAAGAGACCCAGTACTTC
CDR3: CASSLRGGAQETQYF

V: TRBV6-6
J: TRBJ2-2
D: TRBD1
size: few
DNA: TGTGCCAGCAGACAGGGGGCGAACACCGGGGAGCTGTTTTTT
CDR3: CASRQGANTGELFF

V: TRBV5-1
J: TRBJ1-1
D: -
size: -
DNA: TGCGCCAGCAGCTTTACAGGGAAGGGGTCTGAAGCTTTCTTT
CDR3: CASSFTGKGSEAFF

V: TRBV2
J: TRBJ1-5
D: -
size: once
DNA: TGTGCCAGCAGGGAAGGCGGCAGTTATAGCAATCAGCCCCAGCATTTT
CDR3: CASREGGSYSNQPQHF

V: TRBV27
J: TRBJ2-7
D: -
size: few
DNA: TGTGCCAGCAGTACGATTAGGGGCGGGGGCGCCGAGCAGTACTTC
CDR3: CASSTIRGGGAEQYF

V: TRBV19
J: TRBJ2-2
D: -
size: -
DNA: TGTGCCAGTAGTAGCCCGCCCGGACACCTTAACACCGGGGAGCTGTTTTTT
CDR3: CASSSPPGHLNTGELFF

V: TRBV6-5
J: TRBJ1-5
D: TRBD1
size: few
DNA: TGTGCCAGCAGTGGGGACAGGGCCAATCAGCCCCAGCATTTT
CDR3: CASSGDRANQPQHF

V: TRBV7-9
J: TRBJ2-7
D: TRBD2
size: -
DNA: TGTGCCAGCAGCTCGGGACTAGCGGGGAACTACGAGCAGTACTTC
CDR3: CASSSGLAGNYEQYF

V: TRBV5-1
J: TRBJ2-2
D: TRBD1
size: -
DNA: TGCGCCAGCAGCTTGACGACAACCAGGGGGTTCGGGGAGCTGTTTTTT
CDR3: CASSLTTTRGFGELFF

V: TRBV9
J: TRBJ2-3
D: -
size: -
DNA: TGTGCCAGCAGCTCTCCGGGTAGGCCAGATACGCAGTATTTT
CDR3: CASSSPGRPDTQYF

V: TRBV6-6
J: TRBJ2-5
D: -
size: -
DNA: TGTGCCAGCAGTTACCTGGCAGGGCAAGAGACCCAGTACTTC
CDR3: CASSYLAGQETQYF

V: TRBV27
J: TRBJ2-2
D: -
size: -
DNA: TGTGCCAGCAGTTACCTTGACCGCACCGGGGAGCTGTTTTTT
CDR3: CASSYLDRTGELFF

V: TRBV7-6
J: TRBJ2-7
D: TRBD1
size: -
DNA: TGTGCCAGCAGCGTACAGGGGGCCGAGCAGTACTTC
CDR3: CASSVQGAEQYF

V: TRBV10-3
J: TRBJ1-2
D: -
size: few
DNA: TGTGCCATCAGTGGGGGGGAGAACTATGGCTACACCTTC
CDR3: CAISGGENYGYTF

V: TRBV10-3
J: TRBJ2-1
D: TRBD2
size: -
DNA: TGTGCCATCAGCGGAACTAGCGGCAATGAGCAGTTCTTC
CDR3: CAISGTSGNEQFF

V: TRBV7-8
J: TRBJ1-6
D: TRBD1
size: -
DNA: TGTGCCAGCAGCTTGGAAGGACAGGGGATGACACCCCTCCACTTT
CDR3: CASSLEGQGMTPLHF

V: TRBV28
J: TRBJ1-4
D: -
size: -
DNA: TGTGCCAGCTTGAACAGAGCTAATAAAAAACTGTTTTTT
CDR3: CASLNRANKKLFF

V: TRBV6-1
J: TRBJ1-2
D: -
size: -
DNA: TGTGCCAGCAGCCGGGAGGGGGGGCCCTATGGCTACACCTTC
CDR3: CASSREGGPYGYTF

V: TRBV19
J: TRBJ2-3
D: TRBD2
size: -
DNA: TGTGCCAGTAGTCCAACCTTGACTAGCGGGAGGGATACGCAGTATTTT
CDR3: CASSPTLTSGRDTQYF

V: TRBV6-4
J: TRBJ1-2
D: -
size: -
DNA: TGTGCCAGCAGTGGGATCGTCTATGGCTACACCTTC
CDR3: CASSGIVYGYTF

V: TRBV19
J: TRBJ1-2
D: TRBD1
size: once
DNA: TGTGCCAGTAGTACCCGACAGGGTGGTGGTAACTATGGCTACACCTTC
CDR3: CASSTRQGGGNYGYTF